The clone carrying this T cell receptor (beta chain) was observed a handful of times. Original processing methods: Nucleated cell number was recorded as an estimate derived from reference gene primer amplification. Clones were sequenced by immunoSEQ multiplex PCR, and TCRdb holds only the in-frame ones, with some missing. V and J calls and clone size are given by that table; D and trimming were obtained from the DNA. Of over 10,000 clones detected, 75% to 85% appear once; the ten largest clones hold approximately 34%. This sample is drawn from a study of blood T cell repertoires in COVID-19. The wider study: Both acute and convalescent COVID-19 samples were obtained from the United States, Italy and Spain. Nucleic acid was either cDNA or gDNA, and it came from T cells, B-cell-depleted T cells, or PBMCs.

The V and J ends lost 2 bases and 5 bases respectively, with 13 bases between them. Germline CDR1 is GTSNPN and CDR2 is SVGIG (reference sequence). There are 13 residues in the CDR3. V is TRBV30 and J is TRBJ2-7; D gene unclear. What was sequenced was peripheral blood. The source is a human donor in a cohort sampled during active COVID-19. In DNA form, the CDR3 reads TGTGCCTGGAGTAGCGTGGGTCTGAACGAGCAGTACTTC. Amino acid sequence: CAWSSVGLNEQYF.